These 5 T cell receptor beta chains were sequenced from one sample in a study of regulatory and conventional T cells in RAG deficiency. The repertoire was sequenced with immunoSEQ multiplex PCR; TCRdb's copy has only in-frame clones and lacks some. The top ten clones hold more than 1.4% of a sample with roughly 10,000 clones, more than 90% of them seen once. Blood CD4+ CD25-low CD127-high conventional T cells supplied the genomic DNA template. Sequenced input: CD4+ effector T cells sorted from blood. The receptors were gathered from a human donor with RAG deficiency presenting as severe combined immunodeficiency.

The rearrangement joins TRBV5-1 to TRBJ2-7; D not certain. CDR3 length: 13 residues. V was clipped by 0 bases and J by 0 bases, with 4 bases between them. CDR1 SGHRS and CDR2 YFSETQ come from the germline V gene. The CDR3 DNA is TGCGCCAGCAGCTTGGGGTACTCCTACGAGCAGTACTTC. It codes for CASSLGYSYEQYF.

The V call is TRBV5-5, the J call TRBJ2-7; TRBD1 agrees at 8 bases. CDR3 length equals 14 residues. The trim removed 4 bases at V and 6 bases at J, leaving 9 bases unmatched. From germline, CDR1 is SGHKS and CDR2 YYEKEE (reference sequence). The CDR3 coding sequence is TGTGCCAGCAGCGCCCAGGGGGCTTGGAGCGAGCAGTACTTC. Protein product: CASSAQGAWSEQYF.

A single count supports this clone. V gene TRBV10-3 combines with J gene TRBJ1-5; D is unclear. Per the germline V gene, CDR1 is ENHRY and CDR2 is SYGVKD. The CDR3 runs to 15 residues. V lost 4 bases and J 0 bases, leaving 10 bases between the germline ends. CDR3 DNA: TGTGCCATCAGTGGTGGCCGGTATAGCAATCAGCCCCAGCATTTT. Translation: CAISGGRYSNQPQHF.

J is TRBJ2-1 and V is TRBV7-2; tentatively, D is TRBD2 (6 bases). Germline CDR1 and CDR2: SGHTA and FQGNSA. The CDR3 has 14 amino acids. The V end was cut by 1 base, the J end by 4 bases, with 8 bases between. The CDR3 coding sequence is TGTGCCAGCAGCTTAGGGGCGGGATACAATGAGCAGTTCTTC. It encodes CASSLGAGYNEQFF.

This chain links TRBV5-1 with TRBJ2-5; TRBD1 is a possible D gene (5 bases). Trimming removed 5 bases at V and 1 base at J, with 9 bases between. CDR3 length equals 13 residues. In germline, CDR1 is SGHRS, CDR2 YFSETQ. The CDR3 loop is CASRDRIQETQYF. In DNA, the CDR3 is TGCGCCAGCAGAGACAGAATCCAAGAGACCCAGTACTTC.